Listed here are 28 T cell receptor beta chains from one sample, sequenced in a study of shared clonotypes between healthy human individuals. Only CD45RO-negative cells positively selected for CCR7 counted as naive CD8 cells, so terminally differentiated effector memory CD45RA+ cells were excluded. TCRdb's copy holds only in-frame clones and misses some; the assay was immunoSEQ multiplex PCR. The table has roughly 890,000 clones, over 90% seen once. The source material was naive CD8+ T cells sorted from blood. The receptors come from a man in his thirties or forties in good health.

This sequence joins TRBV7-9 and TRBJ2-7; D possibly corresponds to TRBD1 (5 bases). The V gene's germline CDR1 is SEHNR and CDR2 FQNEAQ (reference sequence). This CDR3 is built from 13 residues. Trimming pared 5 bases from V and 3 bases from J, leaving 11 bases between. DNA of the CDR3: TGTGCCAGCAGCGCTACGACAGACTACGAGCAGTACTTC. Translated: CASSATTDYEQYF.

The rearrangement joins TRBV30 to TRBJ1-2; 12 bases match TRBD1. Looked up from germline, CDR1 is GTSNPN and CDR2 is SVGIG (reference sequence). V lost 8 bases to trimming and J lost 0 bases; unmatched junction nucleotides: 10. CDR3 length: 16 residues. Here the CDR3 reads CAGGGQGALSNYGYTF. CDR3 in DNA: TGTGCCGGAGGGGGACAGGGGGCTTTATCTAACTATGGCTACACCTTC.

The chain is built from TRBV5-6 and TRBJ2-7; TRBD2 matches at 7 bases. The germline V gene has CDR1 SGHDT and CDR2 YYEEEE. The CDR3 has 15 amino acids. Trimming removed 2 bases from V and 0 bases from J; junction bases left unmatched: 5. CDR3 sequence (DNA): TGTGCCAGCAGCTTTGACGGCGGGAGCTCCTACGAGCAGTACTTC. Its protein is CASSFDGGSSYEQYF.

J is TRBJ2-7 and V is TRBV10-3; D might be TRBD1 or TRBD2, each matching 5 bases. The CDR3 has 16 amino acids. The germline V and J ends were trimmed by 6 bases and 0 bases, with 18 bases remaining between them. Germline values: CDR1 ENHRY, CDR2 SYGVKD. The chain's CDR3 is CAISATGTGTSYEQYF. DNA for the CDR3: TGTGCCATCAGCGCTACCGGGACGGGGACCTCCTACGAGCAGTACTTC.

The chain is built from TRBV28 and TRBJ2-5; 11 nucleotides line up with TRBD2. The CDR3 loop spans 15 amino acids. V lost 3 bases, J lost 5 bases, and 5 bases stayed unmatched. Germline CDR1 reads MDHEN; CDR2 reads SYDVKM. The CDR3: CASSLLAGGGETQYF. The DNA of the CDR3 is TGTGCCAGCAGTTTGCTAGCGGGAGGAGGTGAGACCCAGTACTTC.

J is TRBJ1-2 and V is TRBV7-9; D is perhaps TRBD1 (6 bases). Trimming stripped 1 base from V and 2 bases from J, with 8 bases between. CDR3 length: 14 amino acids. The germline V gene encodes CDR1 SEHNR and CDR2 FQNEAQ (reference sequence). The CDR3 DNA sequence: TGTGCCAGCAGCTTAGTTACAGGGAACTATGGCTACACCTTC. It yields the protein CASSLVTGNYGYTF.

The V call is TRBV7-2, the J call TRBJ2-7; tentative D call: TRBD1 (6 bases). V was shortened by 5 bases and J by 6 bases, with 11 bases between the two germline ends. CDR1 and CDR2 (germline): SGHTA, FQGNSA. CDR3 length equals 12 residues. The CDR3 nucleotides read TGTGCCAGCAGCGGTCTGGGGGCCGAGCAGTACTTC. It specifies CASSGLGAEQYF.

The chain is built from TRBV21-1 and TRBJ2-2; TRBD1 is taken as the D call from the table, unchecked against the DNA. TRBV21-1 is described as a pseudogene. This CDR3 comprises 18 residues. This CDR3 reads CASSNRLLGQGCGGELFF. As DNA, the CDR3 is TGTGCCAGCAGCAACAGGCTCTTGGGACAGGGTTGTGGCGGGGAGCTGTTTTTT.

The chain recombines TRBV25-1 with TRBJ1-1; perhaps TRBD1 as D (6 bases). This CDR3 is 15 amino acids long. Germline assignment: CDR1 MGHDK and CDR2 SYGVNS. Between the trimmed V and J ends, which lost 4 bases and 2 bases, there was a span of 14 bases. CDR3 in amino acids: CASSAWTEFNTEAFF. CDR3 nucleotides: TGTGCCAGCAGTGCTTGGACAGAATTTAACACTGAAGCTTTCTTT.

This chain joins TRBV4-2 and TRBJ2-1; no clear D. The CDR3 runs 14 residues. Germline V gene sequence: CDR1 LGHNA, CDR2 YNFKEQ. Trimming removed 1 base at V and 9 bases at J, with 13 bases between. Written as DNA, the CDR3 is TGTGCCAGCAGCCAAGTTTCAGTCTTGGGTGAGCAGTTCTTC. Its protein is CASSQVSVLGEQFF.

The rearrangement uses TRBV9 and TRBJ2-7; 8 nucleotides agree with TRBD1. Looked up from germline, CDR1 is SGDLS and CDR2 is YYNGEE. This CDR3 has 14 residues. Losses at the gene ends were 6 bases for V and 3 bases for J; bases not matched to a gene: 8. The CDR3 sequence: CASNAAGGRYEQYF. CDR3 nucleotide sequence: TGTGCCAGCAATGCGGCAGGGGGCCGCTACGAGCAGTACTTC.

The V call is TRBV10-2, the J call TRBJ2-7; D may be TRBD2 (5 bases). The CDR3 runs 16 residues. Germline V gene data show CDR1 as WSHSY and CDR2 as SAAADI. Deletions cut 2 bases from V and 4 bases from J, with 18 bases between. The DNA of the CDR3 is TGCGCCAGCAGTGAGGAGGCAGGAGGCGGTGTTTACGAGCAGTACTTC. Its protein product is CASSEEAGGGVYEQYF.

This clone was seen only once. This chain uses TRBV28 with TRBJ2-3; 7 nucleotides line up with TRBD2. V shed 3 bases, J shed 4 bases, and the junction held 4 bases outside the gene matches. Germline V lookup: CDR1 MDHEN, CDR2 SYDVKM. This CDR3 contains 14 residues. The DNA for the CDR3 is TGTGCCAGCAGTTTCGGCGGGAGCCCAGATACGCAGTATTTT. Residues: CASSFGGSPDTQYF.

The genes are TRBV9 and TRBJ1-4; D might be TRBD1 (6 bases). The CDR3 runs to 17 residues. Trimming cost V 0 bases and J 2 bases, with 14 bases left between them. The germline V gene has CDR1 SGDLS and CDR2 YYNGEE. The CDR3 reads CASSVDLRGGTNEKLFF. The CDR3 DNA follows: TGTGCCAGCAGCGTAGACCTCAGGGGAGGCACTAATGAAAAACTGTTTTTT. Supplemented by reference TRBV9 and TRBJ1-4, the full variable domain reads DSGVTQTPKHLITATGQRVTLRCSPRSGDLSVYWYQQSLDQGLQFLIQYYNGEERAKGNILERFSAQQFPDLHSELNLSSLELGDSALYFCASSVDLRGGTNEKLFFGSGTQLSVL.

This clone has only one observation. V gene TRBV14 combines with J gene TRBJ2-5, with D possibly called TRBD1 or TRBD2 (5 bases each). Trimming left V 0 bases short and J 1 base short, with 9 bases between. CDR1 is SGHDN, CDR2 FVKESK, per germline. The CDR3 sequence is 15 residues long. CDR3 DNA sequence: TGTGCCAGCAGCCAAGAGAGGGGTCCCCAAGAGACCCAGTACTTC. Its translation: CASSQERGPQETQYF.

V and J are TRBV4-1 and TRBJ1-5; D possibly corresponds to TRBD1 (5 bases). This CDR3 is 15 amino acids long. V lost 1 base and J lost 5, with 12 bases in between. Germline CDR1 reads MGHRA; CDR2 reads YSYEKL. The CDR3 sequence: CASSQAQGSDQPQHF. The CDR3 nucleotides read TGCGCCAGCAGCCAAGCTCAGGGTTCGGATCAGCCCCAGCATTTT.

V is TRBV5-8 and J is TRBJ2-7, with a weak D call TRBD2 (6 bases). Germline lookup yields CDR1 SGHTS and CDR2 YDEGEE. The CDR3 consists of 9 residues. CDR3 bases: TGTGCCAGCAGCTTGTATGGGAGGGTC. This gives the protein CASSLYGRV.

CDR3 coding DNA: TGTGCCAGCAGACTGGGACTAGCGACATACAATGAGCAGTTCTTC. This gives the protein CASRLGLATYNEQFF. The chain uses TRBV28 and TRBJ2-1; TRBD2 matches 10 bases. The ends lost 6 bases at V and 4 bases at J; junction bases unmatched: 6. Germline V gene lookup returns CDR1 MDHEN and CDR2 SYDVKM. CDR3 length equals 15 residues.

The CDR3 DNA reads as TGTGCCAGCAGTTTTTATGGTGCCACCTACGAGCAGTACTTC. It encodes CASSFYGATYEQYF. J is TRBJ2-7 and V is TRBV27; D ambiguous. The CDR3 extends over 14 amino acids. Per germline, CDR1 MNHEY and CDR2 SMNVEV (reference sequence). V dropped 3 bases and J dropped 2 bases, with 11 bases sitting between them.

This chain joins TRBV13 and TRBJ2-1, with 11 bases aligning to TRBD2. CDR1 and CDR2 from the germline V gene are PRHDT and FYEKMQ (reference sequence). V dropped 5 bases and J dropped 9; count of bases not matched to a gene: 3. This CDR3 is 13 amino acids long. CDR3 nucleotide sequence: TGTGCCAGCAGCGCACTAGCGGGAGTTGAGCAGTTCTTC. It encodes CASSALAGVEQFF.

The chain is built from TRBV27 and TRBJ1-2; 9 nucleotides line up with TRBD1. This CDR3 spans 17 amino acids. Germline loops: CDR1 MNHEY, CDR2 SMNVEV (reference sequence). V was pared by 5 bases and J by 0 bases, with 10 bases of the junction left unmatched. The CDR3 protein is CASSPWDRAESNYGYTF. The CDR3 DNA is TGTGCCAGCAGTCCCTGGGACAGGGCGGAATCTAACTATGGCTACACCTTC.

This CDR3 reads CSVEGVAGGPLLSDNEQFF. Here the CDR3 DNA reads TGCAGCGTTGAAGGAGTAGCGGGAGGACCCTTACTGAGCGACAATGAGCAGTTCTTC. The chain carries TRBV29-1 and TRBJ2-1; 10 positions agree with TRBD2. With 1 base clipped from V and 5 bases from J, the junction kept 17 bases outside the gene matches. Germline V gene lookup returns CDR1 SQVTM and CDR2 ANQGSEA. The CDR3 loop spans 19 amino acids.

The chain carries TRBV6-5 and TRBJ2-3; no clear D. V lost 4 bases and J lost 4, with 9 bases in between. The CDR3 length is 13 residues. CDR1 MNHEY and CDR2 SVGAGI come from the germline V gene. The CDR3 DNA reads TGTGCCAGCAGTTCAATGGGGTCAGATACGCAGTATTTT. It translates to CASSSMGSDTQYF.

V and J are TRBV28 and TRBJ2-3; D unclear. The CDR3 totals 13 residues. Trimming shortened V by 5 bases and J by 2 bases, and 8 bases separated the two germline ends. In germline, CDR1 is MDHEN, CDR2 SYDVKM. The CDR3: CASSLLNTDTQYF. The CDR3 nucleotides are TGTGCCAGCAGTCTCCTAAACACAGATACGCAGTATTTT.

This clone has a single count. The chain has TRBV4-3 and TRBJ2-7, with 7 positions matching TRBD1. Trimming cost V 5 bases and J 3 bases; bases outside gene matches: 7. CDR3 length: 14 residues. Germline V gene lookup returns CDR1 LGHNA and CDR2 YSLEER. The CDR3 DNA follows: TGCGCCAGCAGCACTCGACAGGGTCTCTACGAGCAGTACTTC. It encodes CASSTRQGLYEQYF.

This chain links TRBV30 with TRBJ1-1, with D unclear. This CDR3 contains 13 residues. Germline V gene data show CDR1 as GTSNPN and CDR2 as SVGIG (reference sequence). Trimming left V 4 bases short and J 0 bases short, with 9 bases between. CDR3 bases: TGTGCCTGGAAGCCAGGCTTGAACACTGAAGCTTTCTTT. Translation: CAWKPGLNTEAFF.

The V gene is TRBV5-4, the J gene TRBJ2-7; D is undetermined. Trimming took off 4 bases at V and 7 bases at J, with 18 bases between the two ends. This CDR3 spans 14 amino acids. In germline, CDR1 is SGHNT, CDR2 YYREEE (reference sequence). The CDR3 reads CASSPRSGIEEQYF. Written as DNA, the CDR3 is TGTGCCAGCAGCCCGCGGAGTGGGATTGAAGAGCAGTACTTC.

This clone was seen just once. The chain uses TRBV28 and TRBJ1-5; unclear D gene. Trimming took 2 bases from V and 6 from J, leaving 11 bases between them. This CDR3 region has 14 residues. Germline V gene sequence: CDR1 MDHEN, CDR2 SYDVKM. The CDR3 DNA follows: TGTGCCAGCAGTTTAAAAGGGTCGGGTCAGCCCCAGCATTTT. It encodes CASSLKGSGQPQHF.